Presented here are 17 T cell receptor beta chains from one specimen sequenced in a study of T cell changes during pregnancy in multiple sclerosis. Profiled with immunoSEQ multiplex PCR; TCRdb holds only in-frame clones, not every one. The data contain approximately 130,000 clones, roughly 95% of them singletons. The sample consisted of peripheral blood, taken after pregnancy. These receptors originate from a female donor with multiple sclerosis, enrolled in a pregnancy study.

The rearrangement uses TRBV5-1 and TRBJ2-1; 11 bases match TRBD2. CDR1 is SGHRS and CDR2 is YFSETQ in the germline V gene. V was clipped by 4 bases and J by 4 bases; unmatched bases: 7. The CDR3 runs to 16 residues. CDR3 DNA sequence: TGCGCCAGCAGCGGACGAGGGACTAGCGGTTACAATGAGCAGTTCTTC. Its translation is CASSGRGTSGYNEQFF.

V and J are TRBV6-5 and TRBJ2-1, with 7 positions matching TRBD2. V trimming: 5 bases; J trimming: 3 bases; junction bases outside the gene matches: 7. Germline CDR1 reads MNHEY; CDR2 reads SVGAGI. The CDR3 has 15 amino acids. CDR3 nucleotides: TGTGCCAGCAGTCCTAGCGGAATTAACTACAATGAGCAGTTCTTC. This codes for CASSPSGINYNEQFF.

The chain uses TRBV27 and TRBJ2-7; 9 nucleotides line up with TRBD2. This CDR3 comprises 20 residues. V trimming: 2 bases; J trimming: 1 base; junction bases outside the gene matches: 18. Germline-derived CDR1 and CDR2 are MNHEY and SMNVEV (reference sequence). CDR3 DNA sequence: TGTGCCAGCAGTTTACTGCCTCGGGGCGGGAGGGTCCTACCATCCTACGAGCAGTACTTC. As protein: CASSLLPRGGRVLPSYEQYF.

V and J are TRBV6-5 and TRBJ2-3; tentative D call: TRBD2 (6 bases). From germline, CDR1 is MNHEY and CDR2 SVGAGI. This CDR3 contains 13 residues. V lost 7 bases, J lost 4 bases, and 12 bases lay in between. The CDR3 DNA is TGTGCCAGCACCAAACCGGGGGCAGATACGCAGTATTTT. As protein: CASTKPGADTQYF.

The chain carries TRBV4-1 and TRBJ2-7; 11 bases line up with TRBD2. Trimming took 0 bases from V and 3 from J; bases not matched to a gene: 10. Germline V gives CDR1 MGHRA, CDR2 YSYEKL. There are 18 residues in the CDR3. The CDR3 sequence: CASSQDRIAGGSLYEQYF. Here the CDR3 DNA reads TGCGCCAGCAGCCAAGATCGGATAGCGGGAGGGTCTCTCTACGAGCAGTACTTC.

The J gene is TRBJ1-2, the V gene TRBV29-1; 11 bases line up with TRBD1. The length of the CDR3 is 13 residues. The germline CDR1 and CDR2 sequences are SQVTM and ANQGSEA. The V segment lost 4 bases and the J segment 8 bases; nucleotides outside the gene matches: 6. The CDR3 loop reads CSVGGQGVWGYTF. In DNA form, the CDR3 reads TGCAGCGTTGGGGGACAGGGGGTTTGGGGCTACACCTTC.

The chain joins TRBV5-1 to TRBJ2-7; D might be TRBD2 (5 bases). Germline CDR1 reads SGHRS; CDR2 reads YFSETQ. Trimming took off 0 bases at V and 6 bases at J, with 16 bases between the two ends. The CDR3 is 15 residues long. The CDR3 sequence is CASSLEGRLAVEQYF. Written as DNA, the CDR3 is TGCGCCAGCAGCTTGGAAGGGAGATTGGCTGTCGAGCAGTACTTC.

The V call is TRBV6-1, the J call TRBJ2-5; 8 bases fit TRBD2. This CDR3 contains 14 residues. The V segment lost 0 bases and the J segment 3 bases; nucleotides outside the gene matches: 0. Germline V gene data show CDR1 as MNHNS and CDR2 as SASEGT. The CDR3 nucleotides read TGTGCCAGCAGTGAAGCGGGACTAGAAGAGACCCAGTACTTC. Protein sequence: CASSEAGLEETQYF.

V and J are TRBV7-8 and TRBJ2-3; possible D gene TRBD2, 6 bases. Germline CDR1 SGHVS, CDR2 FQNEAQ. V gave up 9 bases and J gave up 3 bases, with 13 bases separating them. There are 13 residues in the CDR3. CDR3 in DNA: TGTGCCAGTAAGGAGGGGAGGACAGATACGCAGTATTTT. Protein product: CASKEGRTDTQYF.

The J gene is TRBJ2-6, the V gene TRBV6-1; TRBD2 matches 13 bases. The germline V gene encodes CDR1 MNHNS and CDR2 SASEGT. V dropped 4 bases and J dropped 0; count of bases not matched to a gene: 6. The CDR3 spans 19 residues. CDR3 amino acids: CASSVRTSGRLSGANVLTF. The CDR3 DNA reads TGTGCCAGCAGTGTTCGGACTAGCGGGAGACTCTCTGGGGCCAACGTCCTGACTTTC.

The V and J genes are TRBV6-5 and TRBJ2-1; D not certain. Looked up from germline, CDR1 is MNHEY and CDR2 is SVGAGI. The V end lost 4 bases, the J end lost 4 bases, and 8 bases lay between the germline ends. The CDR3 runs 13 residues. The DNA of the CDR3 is TGTGCCAGCAGTTCGCCAGGTTACAATGAGCAGTTCTTC. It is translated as CASSSPGYNEQFF.

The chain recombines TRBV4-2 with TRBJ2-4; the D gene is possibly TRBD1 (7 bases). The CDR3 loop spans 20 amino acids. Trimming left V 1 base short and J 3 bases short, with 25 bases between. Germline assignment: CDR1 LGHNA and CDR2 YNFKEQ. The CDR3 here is CASSQGATGSQRVLKNIQYF. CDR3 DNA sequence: TGTGCCAGCAGCCAAGGCGCGACAGGGTCCCAGCGGGTACTCAAAAACATTCAGTACTTC.

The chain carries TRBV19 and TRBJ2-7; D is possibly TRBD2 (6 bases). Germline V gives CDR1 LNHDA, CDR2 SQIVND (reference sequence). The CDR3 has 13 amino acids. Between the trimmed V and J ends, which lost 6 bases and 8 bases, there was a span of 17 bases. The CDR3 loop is CASSDSASDQQYF. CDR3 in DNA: TGTGCCAGTAGCGATTCGGCTAGCGACCAGCAGTACTTC.

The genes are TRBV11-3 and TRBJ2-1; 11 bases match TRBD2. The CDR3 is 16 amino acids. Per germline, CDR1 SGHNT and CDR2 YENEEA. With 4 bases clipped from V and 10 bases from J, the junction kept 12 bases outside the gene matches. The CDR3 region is CASSSSTSGIGIEQFF. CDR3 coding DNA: TGTGCCAGCAGCTCATCGACTAGCGGGATAGGAATAGAGCAGTTCTTC.

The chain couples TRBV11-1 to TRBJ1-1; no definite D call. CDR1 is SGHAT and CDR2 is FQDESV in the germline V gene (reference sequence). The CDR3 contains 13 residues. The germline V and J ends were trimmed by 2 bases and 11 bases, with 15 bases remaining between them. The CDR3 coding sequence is TGTGCCAGCAGCTTAAAGGGAGGATGGTTGGCTTTCTTT. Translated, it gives CASSLKGGWLAFF.

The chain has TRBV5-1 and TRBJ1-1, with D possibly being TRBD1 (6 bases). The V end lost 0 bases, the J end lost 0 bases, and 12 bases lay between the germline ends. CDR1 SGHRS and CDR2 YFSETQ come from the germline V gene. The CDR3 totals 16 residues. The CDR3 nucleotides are TGCGCCAGCAGCTTGGAAGGGGGAGCCATGAACACTGAAGCTTTCTTT. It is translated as CASSLEGGAMNTEAFF.

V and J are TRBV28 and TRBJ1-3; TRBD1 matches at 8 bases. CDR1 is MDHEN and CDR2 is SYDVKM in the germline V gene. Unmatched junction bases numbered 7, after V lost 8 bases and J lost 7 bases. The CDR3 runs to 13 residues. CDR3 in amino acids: CASCRQGINTIYF. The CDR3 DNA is TGTGCCAGCTGTAGACAGGGGATTAACACCATATATTTT.